The T cell receptor beta chain described here comes from a study of T cell responses to AZD1222 COVID-19 vaccine. The count of this clone is one. What it recognizes is unknown. Libraries were prepared by immunoSEQ multiplex PCR; TCRdb keeps only in-frame clonotypes and omits some of them. The data hold approximately 90,000 clones, with around 85% observed a single time. The CDR3 spans 15 residues. Trimming took 0 bases from V and 2 from J; bases not matched to a gene: 2. Germline CDR1 and CDR2: GTSNPN and SVGIG (reference sequence). Broader study findings: With two AZD1222 doses given, Spike-specific TCR breadth and depth both rose. Regions 160-218 and 743-854 held dominance among vaccine-associated CD4 TCRs, which spanned spike.

The clonotype was recovered from an adult in good health. The chain recombines TRBV30 with TRBJ1-2; 11 positions match TRBD1. Specimen: peripheral blood, collected on day 0 of AZD1222 vaccination. The DNA for the CDR3 is TGTGCCTGGAGTGTAGGGACAGGGGGAAACTATGGCTACACCTTC. Protein product: CAWSVGTGGNYGYTF.